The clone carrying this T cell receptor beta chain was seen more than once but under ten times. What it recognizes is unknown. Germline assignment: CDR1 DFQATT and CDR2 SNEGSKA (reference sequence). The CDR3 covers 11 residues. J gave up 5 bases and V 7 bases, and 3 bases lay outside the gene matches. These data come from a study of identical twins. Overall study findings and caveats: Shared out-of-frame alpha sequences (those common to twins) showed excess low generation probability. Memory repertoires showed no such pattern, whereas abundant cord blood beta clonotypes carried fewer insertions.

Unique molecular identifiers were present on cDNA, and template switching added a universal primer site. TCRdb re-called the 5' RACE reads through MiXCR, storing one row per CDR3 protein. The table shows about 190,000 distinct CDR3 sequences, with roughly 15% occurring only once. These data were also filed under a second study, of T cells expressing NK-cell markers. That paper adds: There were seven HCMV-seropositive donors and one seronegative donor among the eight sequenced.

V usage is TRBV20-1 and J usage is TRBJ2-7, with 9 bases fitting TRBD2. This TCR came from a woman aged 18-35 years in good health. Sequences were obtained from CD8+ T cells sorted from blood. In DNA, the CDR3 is TGCAGTGGCGGGGGGGCGGACGAGCAGTACTTC. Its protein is CSGGGADEQYF.